This T cell receptor (beta chain) was found in a study of T cell repertoires in cytomegalovirus infection. About the study: The study used recently identified HLA-C-restricted and well-studied HLA-B-restricted CMV epitopes. Indications came from public TCR beta signatures; they pointed to CMV infection and to a matching HLA type. Findings and limits, study-wide: HLA-C-restricted CMV-specific TCR beta clonotypes prevailed in the ex vivo response.

MiXCR, run by TCRdb on the reads, gives a single entry per CDR3 protein. This table has approximately 390,000 distinct CDR3 sequences, roughly 34% appearing once. Comments on this clonotype: Its specificity is unknown.

Germline V CDR1 and CDR2: SGHRS, YFSETQ. The length of the CDR3 is 13 residues. Germline trimming cut 5 bases from V and 12 bases from J; bases unmatched to any gene: 12. The J gene is TRBJ2-7, the V gene TRBV5-1; 9 bases align to TRBD2. The sequences come from cultured PBMCs, collected from culture after CMV antigen stimulation. This clonotype was obtained from a human donor in good health (CMV status not recorded). Some clones in this sample may be carry-over from other donors' samples. CDR3 residues: CASSLGGRALSYF. The DNA for the CDR3 is TGCGCCAGCAGTCTAGGCGGGAGGGCCTTATCGTACTTC. Based on the CDR3 plus reference TRBV5-1 and TRBJ2-7, the full variable domain is KAGVTQTPRYLIKTRGQQVTLSCSPISGHRSVSWYQQTPGQGLQFLFEYFSETQRNKGNFPGRFSGRQFSNSRSEMNVSTLELGDSALYLCASSLGGRALSYFGPGTRLTVT.